This TCR beta chain originates from a study of radiation and T cells in renal cell carcinoma. CDR1 and CDR2 (germline): MNHNS, SASEGT. The CDR3 is 15 residues long. Trimming shortened V by 3 bases and J by 5 bases, and 16 bases separated the two germline ends. Some clones are missing from TCRdb's copy, which holds only in-frame ones; the method was immunoSEQ multiplex PCR. The table includes around 64,000 clones, about three quarters detected once. The sample holds one count of this clone. Time point defined: baseline pretreatment blood. Sample treatment: 15 Gy SBRT to primary tumor, nephrectomy 4 weeks later.

The chain is built from TRBV6-1 and TRBJ2-5, with D possibly being TRBD1 (5 bases). This sample comprised blood, obtained from a patient whose treatment included radiotherapy and nephrectomy. The origin of this receptor is a man aged 55 to 70 with renal cell carcinoma. CDR3 sequence (DNA): TGTGCCAGCAGTGAGGCTAGGGGCACCTTTGAGACCCAGTACTTC. Translation gives CASSEARGTFETQYF.